This is a list of T cell receptor beta chains from one sample in a study of blood T cell repertoires in COVID-19. TCRdb's copy holds only in-frame clones and misses some; the assay was immunoSEQ multiplex PCR. This sample yields 55,000 to 90,000 clones, of which 80% to 95% are seen a single time; about an eighth belongs to the top ten. Sequenced: peripheral blood. The receptors come from a human donor with active COVID-19. The donor label of this sample is uncertain. The CDR3 runs from the conserved cysteine through the conserved F or W. Each record gives: J gene, clone size, V gene, D gene, CDR3 DNA, CDR3 protein. The D gene is left open where the match is weak. The size of a clone is reported for some rows only, either as once, few or many, or as a class for expanded clones.

J gene: TRBJ2-7
clone size: .
V gene: TRBV7-2
D gene: TRBD1
CDR3 DNA: TGTGCCAGCAGCTACAGGGGCCTCTTGGAGCAGTACTTC
CDR3 protein: CASSYRGLLEQYF

J gene: TRBJ2-7
clone size: .
V gene: TRBV4-1
D gene: TRBD1
CDR3 DNA: TGCGCCAGCAGCCAGGGCACCGGGACAGAGTTCTACGAGCAGTACTTC
CDR3 protein: CASSQGTGTEFYEQYF

J gene: TRBJ2-7
clone size: .
V gene: TRBV28
D gene: .
CDR3 DNA: TGTGCCAGCAGAGCCCCGGGTTACGAGCAGTACTTC
CDR3 protein: CASRAPGYEQYF

J gene: TRBJ2-1
clone size: .
V gene: TRBV6-6
D gene: TRBD2
CDR3 DNA: TGTGCCAGCATAGCGGGTTCCTACAATGAGCAGTTCTTC
CDR3 protein: CASIAGSYNEQFF

J gene: TRBJ2-7
clone size: .
V gene: TRBV10-2
D gene: TRBD1
CDR3 DNA: TGCGCCAGCAGCCCTGACAGGGGGTGGTCCGAGCAGTACTTC
CDR3 protein: CASSPDRGWSEQYF

J gene: TRBJ2-3
clone size: .
V gene: TRBV28
D gene: .
CDR3 DNA: TGTGCCAGCAGTTACCGGAGGGAACACACACCAGATACGCAGTATTTT
CDR3 protein: CASSYRREHTPDTQYF

J gene: TRBJ2-7
clone size: .
V gene: TRBV7-8
D gene: .
CDR3 DNA: TGTGCCAGCAGCTTATGGGACTCCTCCTACGAGCAGTACTTC
CDR3 protein: CASSLWDSSYEQYF

J gene: TRBJ2-7
clone size: .
V gene: TRBV7-9
D gene: .
CDR3 DNA: TGTGCCAGCAGCTTTCAAAATGAGCAGTACTTC
CDR3 protein: CASSFQNEQYF

J gene: TRBJ2-2
clone size: once
V gene: TRBV21-1
D gene: .
CDR3 DNA: TGTGCCCATAGGAGACAGGGCAACAGCGCGGGGAACACCGGGGAGCTGTTTTTT
CDR3 protein: CAHRRQGNSAGNTGELFF

J gene: TRBJ2-3
clone size: .
V gene: TRBV27
D gene: .
CDR3 DNA: TGTGCCAGCAGTTTATACCCAACTTTCATGAGCACAGATACGCAGTATTTT
CDR3 protein: CASSLYPTFMSTDTQYF

J gene: TRBJ2-7
clone size: .
V gene: TRBV19
D gene: .
CDR3 DNA: TGTGCCAGTAGTTTGGGGGGTCGCAACGAGCAGTACTTC
CDR3 protein: CASSLGGRNEQYF

J gene: TRBJ1-1
clone size: .
V gene: TRBV10-3
D gene: .
CDR3 DNA: TGTGCCATCAGTGAGTCGAGTGGGCTTATAGCTTTCTTT
CDR3 protein: CAISESSGLIAFF

J gene: TRBJ2-1
clone size: .
V gene: TRBV6-5
D gene: TRBD1
CDR3 DNA: TGTGCCAGCAGTCGTCCGGGACAGGGTTACAATGAGCAGTTCTTC
CDR3 protein: CASSRPGQGYNEQFF

J gene: TRBJ2-5
clone size: .
V gene: TRBV10-1
D gene: TRBD2
CDR3 DNA: TGCGCCAGCAGCAGTGGGCTAGCGGGAGTTGAGACCCAGTACTTC
CDR3 protein: CASSSGLAGVETQYF

J gene: TRBJ2-1
clone size: .
V gene: TRBV6-2/TRBV6-3
D gene: .
CDR3 DNA: TGTGCCAGCAGTCGGTTAGTTTCGAATGAGCAGTTCTTC
CDR3 protein: CASSRLVSNEQFF

J gene: TRBJ1-1
clone size: .
V gene: TRBV19
D gene: .
CDR3 DNA: TGTGCCAGTAGTATCACCAGGAACACTGAAGCTTTCTTT
CDR3 protein: CASSITRNTEAFF

J gene: TRBJ2-7
clone size: .
V gene: TRBV5-1
D gene: TRBD2
CDR3 DNA: TGCGCCAGCAGCTTGGCCAAAACTAGCGGTAATTCCTACGAGCAGTACTTC
CDR3 protein: CASSLAKTSGNSYEQYF

J gene: TRBJ1-2
clone size: .
V gene: TRBV30
D gene: .
CDR3 DNA: TGTGCCTGGAGTGTACAATTCGGGAATGGCTACACCTTC
CDR3 protein: CAWSVQFGNGYTF

J gene: TRBJ1-1
clone size: .
V gene: TRBV6-5
D gene: .
CDR3 DNA: TGTGCCAGCATATATATCACTGAAGCTTTCTTT
CDR3 protein: CASIYITEAFF

J gene: TRBJ2-1
clone size: .
V gene: TRBV5-1
D gene: TRBD2
CDR3 DNA: TGCGCCAGCAGCCCGGTGGGTAGCGGGAGGGGGGGTGAGCAGTTCTTC
CDR3 protein: CASSPVGSGRGGEQFF

J gene: TRBJ2-2
clone size: .
V gene: TRBV3-1/TRBV3-2
D gene: TRBD2
CDR3 DNA: TGTGCCAGCAGCCAAGGGCGGGAGCATACCGGGGAGCTGTTTTTT
CDR3 protein: CASSQGREHTGELFF

J gene: TRBJ1-1
clone size: .
V gene: TRBV19
D gene: TRBD1
CDR3 DNA: TGTGCCAGCGGACAGGGGGCGAACACTGAAGCTTTCTTT
CDR3 protein: CASGQGANTEAFF

J gene: TRBJ1-6
clone size: .
V gene: TRBV5-1
D gene: .
CDR3 DNA: TGCGCCAGCAGCTTGGTTTATTTGGGGGACATGAATTCACCCCTCCACTTT
CDR3 protein: CASSLVYLGDMNSPLHF

J gene: TRBJ2-6
clone size: .
V gene: TRBV7-9
D gene: .
CDR3 DNA: TGTGCCAGCAGCTTCGGGAAGTCACAGTCCCCTGGGGCCAACGTCCTGACTTTC
CDR3 protein: CASSFGKSQSPGANVLTF

J gene: TRBJ1-2
clone size: .
V gene: TRBV18
D gene: TRBD1
CDR3 DNA: TGTGCCAGCTCACCACCCGGGACAGGGGGCTCTCTAGGCTACACCTTC
CDR3 protein: CASSPPGTGGSLGYTF

J gene: TRBJ1-5
clone size: .
V gene: TRBV6-2/TRBV6-3
D gene: .
CDR3 DNA: TGTGCCAGCAGTTACGCGGGTACGCAGCCCCAGCATTTT
CDR3 protein: CASSYAGTQPQHF

J gene: TRBJ2-7
clone size: .
V gene: TRBV28
D gene: .
CDR3 DNA: TGTGCCAGCAGTCCGACCCCCCCAGGGTCCTTTGTCTACGAGCAGTACTTC
CDR3 protein: CASSPTPPGSFVYEQYF

J gene: TRBJ1-1
clone size: .
V gene: TRBV13
D gene: .
CDR3 DNA: TGTGCCAGCAGACTACAGGGCCGGGCACTCGAAGCTTTCTTT
CDR3 protein: CASRLQGRALEAFF

J gene: TRBJ1-1
clone size: .
V gene: TRBV30
D gene: .
CDR3 DNA: TGTGCCTGGACAGGCGGGGGCACTGAAGCTTTCTTT
CDR3 protein: CAWTGGGTEAFF

J gene: TRBJ1-5
clone size: .
V gene: TRBV21-1
D gene: .
CDR3 DNA: TGTGCCAGCAGCAAGAAGAGGGAGCCCCAGCATTTT
CDR3 protein: CASSKKREPQHF

J gene: TRBJ2-6
clone size: few
V gene: TRBV28
D gene: TRBD1
CDR3 DNA: TGTGCCAGCAGTTTAGCGACAGGGGGCGGGGCCAACGTCCTGACTTTC
CDR3 protein: CASSLATGGGANVLTF